The 14 T cell receptor beta chains below all came from one sample that was sequenced in a study of CD8+ T cells in alopecia areata. Reverse transcription of extracted RNA yielded cDNA, which provided the sequencing template. Only in-frame clones appear in the TCRdb table, and some are missing; sequencing was by immunoSEQ multiplex PCR. The sample contains 200,000 to 300,000 clones, none of them singletons. Researchers sorted pooled cutaneous lymph node cells on the basis of CD4, CD8alpha, NKG2D, NKG2ACE and other markers. Material for sequencing was CD4+ T cells sorted from a lymph node. All receptors come from a C3H/HeJ mouse with alopecia areata. Strain MHC haplotype: H2-k.

Note on this clone: The genes are named according to mouse. The CDR3 end is not reached by the read, which stops 4 residues before it; the germline J gene fills it in. The chain carries TRBV13-2 and TRBJ2-5, with D perhaps matching TRBD2 (5 bases). From germline, CDR1 is NNHNN and CDR2 SYGAGS (reference sequence). The CDR3 consists of 13 residues. CDR3 protein: CASGDAGMDTQYF. The sequenced CDR3 bases are TGTGCCAGCGGTGATGCTGGGATGGAC.

Concerning this clone itself: The listed genes are named as in mouse. The read comes to an end 4 residues before the CDR3 does, leaving the germline J gene to fill in the end. J is TRBJ2-1 and V is TRBV31, with D possibly matching TRBD2 (6 bases). Germline CDR1 is GKSSPN and CDR2 is SITVG. V was pared by 0 bases and J by 4 bases, with 13 bases between. CDR3 length: 15 residues. The CDR3 DNA, read in part, is TGTGCCTGGAGTCTCGGCTGGGGTATATATGCT. Protein sequence: CAWSLGWGIYA. The CDR3 in full is CAWSLGWGIYAEQFF.

This clone was found a few times. Here the gene names and germline are mouse. The read halts 4 residues ahead of the CDR3 end, with the missing end drawn from the germline J gene. Other DNA sequences in this sample translate to the same CDR3. The chain links TRBV5 to TRBJ1-1, with D tentatively TRBD1 (6 bases). The CDR3 extends over 15 amino acids. The germline gives CDR1 LGHNA, CDR2 YNLKQL (reference sequence). CDR3 protein: CASSQDGGGGTEVFF. CDR3 DNA, as far as it was read: TGTGCCAGCAGCCAAGATGGAGGGGGAGGGACA.

With regard to this clone: All gene names here are mouse names. The missing CDR3 end, 4 residues past where the read stops, is filled in from the germline J gene. The same CDR3 is also encoded by other DNA sequences in this sample. The chain has TRBV13-3 and TRBJ2-1; maybe TRBD2 (6 bases). The germline V and J ends were trimmed by 0 bases and 1 base, with 8 bases remaining between them. The CDR3 loop spans 15 amino acids. The germline CDR1 and CDR2 sequences are NNHDY and SYVADS. CDR3 sequence: CASSDAGGNYAEQFF. The CDR3 DNA, read in part, is TGTGCCAGCAGTGATGCCGGGGGGAACTATGCT.

This clone has a handful of counts. The gene names given are mouse names. The read ends 4 residues early relative to the CDR3; the germline J gene fills the gap. The J gene is TRBJ2-1, the V gene TRBV13-3, with D unclear. Germline values: CDR1 NNHDY, CDR2 SYVADS. Trimming left V 1 base short and J 4 bases short, with 9 bases between. The CDR3 spans 14 residues. The CDR3 sequence is CASSDRQLYAEQFF. Incomplete CDR3 DNA: TGTGCCAGCAGTGATCGTCAGCTTTATGCT.

In this sample, this clone turned up a few times. Gene names follow the mouse nomenclature. The CDR3 extends 4 residues past the end of the read, so its final part is completed from the germline J gene. The sample carries other DNA sequences with the same CDR3. This sequence joins TRBV13-3 and TRBJ2-5, with 7 positions matching TRBD2. Losses at the gene ends were 3 bases for V and 2 bases for J; bases not matched to a gene: 0. From germline, CDR1 is NNHDY and CDR2 SYVADS. This CDR3 has 13 amino acids. The CDR3 protein is CASSAGGQDTQYF. The DNA read from the CDR3 is TGTGCCAGCAGTGCTGGGGGCCAAGAC.

In the case of this clone: Mouse gene names and germline throughout. The sequence runs out 4 residues before the end of the CDR3; the remainder is reconstructed from the germline J gene. V usage is TRBV31 and J usage is TRBJ1-1; the match to TRBD1 covers 9 bases. Germline V lookup: CDR1 GKSSPN, CDR2 SITVG. Trimming cost V 4 bases and J 1 base; bases outside gene matches: 1. CDR3 length: 13 amino acids. The part of the CDR3 DNA that was read is TGTGCCTGGACGACAGGGGGGAACACA. Protein: CAWTTGGNT. From start to end, the CDR3 is CAWTTGGNTEVFF.

This clone has only a few counts. Gene and germline names: mouse. The read terminates 4 residues before the CDR3 end, so the remaining end is supplied by the germline J gene. Other DNA sequences of this sample code for an identical CDR3. This chain joins TRBV13-3 and TRBJ1-2, with 10 bases identical to TRBD1. In germline, CDR1 is NNHDY, CDR2 SYVADS. The CDR3 length is 14 residues. V shed 5 bases, J shed 1 base, and the junction held 2 bases outside the gene matches. The part of the CDR3 DNA that was read is TGTGCCAGCAGCCGGGACAGGGGAAACTCC. Protein sequence: CASSRDRGNS. The full CDR3 reads CASSRDRGNSDYTF.

As for this clone: Gene and germline names: mouse. Read data end 4 residues before the CDR3 end; the end is taken from the germline J gene. This sample also contains other DNA sequences that code for the same CDR3. V usage is TRBV31 and J usage is TRBJ2-3; D remains ambiguous. V dropped 1 base and J dropped 0 bases, with 5 bases sitting between them. The CDR3 sequence is 13 residues long. Germline V gene sequence: CDR1 GKSSPN, CDR2 SITVG. This CDR3 is CAWSRGSAETLYF. CDR3 DNA, as far as it was read: TGTGCCTGGAGTCGTGGTAGTGCAGAA. Full variable domain (missing parts from reference TRBV31 and TRBJ2-3): AQTIHQWPVAEIKAVGSPLSLGCTIKGKSSPNLYWYWQATGGTLQQLFYSITVGQVESVVQLNLSASRPKDDQFILSTEKLLLSHSGFYLCAWSRGSAETLYFGSGTRLTVL.

This clone was picked up a small number of times. Germline and genes here are mouse. Coverage ceases 4 residues before the CDR3 finishes, and the germline J gene fills in the end. The same CDR3 is also encoded by other DNA sequences in this sample. This chain connects TRBV13-1 to TRBJ2-4; D possibly corresponds to TRBD2 (5 bases). The CDR3 is 13 residues long. Germline loops: CDR1 NSHNY, CDR2 SYGAGN. This chain's CDR3 is CASSDALENTLYF. The CDR3 DNA, read in part, is TGTGCCAGCAGTGATGCACTGGAAAAC.

In regard to this clone: Gene labels here are mouse ones. The read terminates 4 residues before the CDR3 end, so the remaining end is supplied by the germline J gene. The V and J genes are TRBV5 and TRBJ2-7; 10 nucleotides line up with TRBD2. Per germline, CDR1 LGHNA and CDR2 YNLKQL (reference sequence). J was trimmed by 3 bases and V by 4 bases; bases with no gene match: 6. This CDR3 spans 15 amino acids. The part of the CDR3 DNA that was read is TGTGCCAGCAGCCCCCGGGACTGGGGAGACTAT. It codes for CASSPRDWGDY. The CDR3 in its entirety is CASSPRDWGDYEQYF.

Of note for this clone: These gene names are mouse names. The DNA ends 4 residues before the CDR3 does, and the rest of the CDR3 is filled in from the germline J gene. This chain joins TRBV19 and TRBJ2-1, with 7 bases that match TRBD2. CDR1 is FNHDT, CDR2 SITEND, per germline (reference sequence). This CDR3 has 15 residues. V was pared by 3 bases and J by 0 bases, with 3 bases of the junction left unmatched. The sequenced CDR3 bases are TGTGCCAGCAGTAACCTGGGGGTTAACTATGCT. Protein: CASSNLGVNYA. The whole CDR3 region reads CASSNLGVNYAEQFF.

This clone was seen many times. Gene names denote mouse genes. The sequence runs out 4 residues before the end of the CDR3; the remainder is reconstructed from the germline J gene. The rearrangement uses TRBV5 and TRBJ2-5; D call uncertain. V gave up 4 bases and J gave up 0 bases, with 8 bases separating them. Germline values: CDR1 LGHNA, CDR2 YNLKQL (reference sequence). CDR3 length: 14 amino acids. The sequenced CDR3 bases are TGTGCCAGCAGCCCCGAACTTAACCAAGAC. Translated, it gives CASSPELNQD. The whole CDR3 sequence reads CASSPELNQDTQYF.

This clone was detected a few times. The genes and germline here are from mouse. The observed sequence ends 4 residues before the CDR3 terminus, with the missing tail filled in from the germline J gene. This chain links TRBV13-1 with TRBJ2-5, with 8 bases lining up with TRBD2. The length of the CDR3 is 16 residues. Germline values: CDR1 NSHNY, CDR2 SYGAGN. Here the CDR3 reads CASSDGVWGDADTQYF. The DNA read from the CDR3 is TGTGCCAGCAGTGATGGAGTCTGGGGGGACGCGGAC.